This paragraph covers one T cell receptor beta chain sequence. Its antigen is currently not known. No base quality values were provided; no much bigger clone lies one nucleotide off. The cohort consisted of hundreds of healthy bone marrow donors. Cohort members were all nominally healthy when sampled, although unrecorded immune exposures were likely present. The donor was CMV seronegative and was included in the group of a few hundred seronegative cohort members. A peripheral blood sample was provided by each donor, and peripheral blood mononuclear cells were used for TCR beta sequencing. The Qiagen DNeasy Blood Extraction Kit was used to extract genomic DNA from the blood cell samples. This sample stems from a study of cytomegalovirus exposure and HLA in healthy donors (dated by TCRdb to between 2016 and 2019). With respect to the entire study: An earlier analysis of roughly 500 of the donors reported roughly 300 Gb of sequence data and some 120 million unique TCR beta sequences from some 180 million T cells. About 300 gigabases of sequencing data and approximately 85 million unique TCR sequences were included in an early release covering about 700 HLA-typed donors. Of the 300 to 450 genotyped donors, more than 75% were placed in the genetic ancestry cluster associated with self-reported Caucasian donors. The study aimed to test whether cataloging public T cell receptors could reveal signatures of past pathogen exposure. The study used immunosequencing to profile the T cell repertoires of hundreds of subjects and linked those repertoires to cytomegalovirus serostatus. In addition to the first cohort of roughly 670 subjects, a separate validation cohort of approximately 110 different subjects was used. The study combined high-throughput TCR immunosequencing, statistical association of individual TCRs with disease status, and machine learning to predict cytomegalovirus infection status. To study patterns of TCR occurrence, a later analysis re-analyzed previously published TCR beta repertoires from just over 650 donors and added high-resolution HLA genotyping. The later analysis used no new phenotypic data to find candidate immune exposures, relying instead on TCR beta sequences and their occurrence across donors. In an earlier analysis of 550 to 700 of the donors, high-throughput TCR beta sequencing was used to judge whether each TCR beta V gene segment behaved as functional or pseudogenic. Alongside the repertoire data, information on donor age, sex, ethnicity and CMV serostatus was compiled. Genome-wide SNP genotypes for about three fifths of the roughly 700 donors were used in a later genetic analysis, which treated that subset as a discovery cohort. Every repertoire in the discovery cohort had been generated on one and the same sequencing platform. Class I and class II HLA loci were covered by the typing at four-digit resolution. The number of donors typed differed by locus, with about 629-640 for A, B, C, DRB1 and DQB1, 522 for DQA1, about 610 for DPA1, and around 460 for DPB1. Because of strong linkage in the cohort, roughly five DR-DQ haplotypes were treated as single units for association and clustering. Across about 380 genotyped donors of the cohort, an average of roughly 200,000 unique TCR beta nucleotide sequences per donor were sequenced, and about a sixth of those sequences were non-productive.

Via the germline V gene, CDR1 is MDHEN and CDR2 SYDVKM. The CDR3 starts with the cysteine, ends with the phenylalanine, and has 16 residues. Kept here is only the CDR3 DNA, which spans 48 bases and is read in frame from base 1. Trimming leaves V shorter by 5 bases and J shorter by 2 bases, with the junction holding 7 bases beyond the gene matches. Library preparation employed the immunoSEQ multiplex PCR assay. A mixture of 60 forward primers for TCR Vbeta segments and 13 reverse primers for TCR Jbeta segments was used in the multiplex PCR. The CDR3 region of rearranged TCR beta genes was amplified from genomic DNA with a multiplex PCR assay. The Illumina HiSeq System was used to sequence the amplified TCR beta libraries as 87-base-pair reads. The paper's data handling went like this. In a later analysis, some 80 million unique TCR beta chains were counted across the roughly 610 repertoires, and around 10 million of these chains were shared by at least two donors. A nearest-neighbor algorithm error-corrected the raw reads and collapsed the reads into unique sequences, merging closely related sequences to remove PCR and sequencing errors. V, D and J gene segments were assigned by aligning CDR3 sequences to IMGT reference sequences. For a sequence to be retained, a match of at least six nucleotides was required to both a V gene segment and a J gene segment. A rearrangement counted as productive if the CDR3 had no stop codons and remained in frame with V and J, and every other rearrangement counted as non-productive. Following IMGT convention, CDR3 was defined as the stretch from the second conserved V-encoded cysteine up to the conserved J-encoded phenylalanine. The earlier analysis of 550 to 650 of the donors excluded any sequence lacking an unambiguous match to a single V gene segment. An earlier analysis of fewer than 650 of the donors classified V segments as functional when productive rearrangements were above 56.7% and as segregating when the standard deviation between donors was above 5%. A statistical classification framework was developed to diagnose cytomegalovirus status using the catalog of TCR beta chain sequences. V and J gene assignment, in a later analysis, came from comparing TCR nucleotide sequences with IMGT/GENE-DB human TR gene sequences. A later analysis assigned CDR3 sequences and most-parsimonious VDJ recombination scenarios with the TCRdist pipeline. In a later analysis, every TCR beta chain was defined by the combination of its CDR3 amino acid sequence and its V-gene family, and reads without a unique V-gene family were dropped. As a way to deal with suspected cross-contamination and a sequencing artifact, a later analysis dropped 592 nucleotide sequences that were highly shared and had low generation probability. For each public chain, a later analysis derived a clonal expansion index from normalized ranks of inferred template counts within each repertoire. In a later analysis, generation probabilities were computed with a VDJ recombination model fitted to out-of-frame rearrangements, and the resulting probabilities were checked against IGoR. In a later analysis, TCR-TCR, TCR-HLA and TCR-CMV co-occurrence was scored with hypergeometric tests, and a repertoire-size bias correction was applied to TCR pairs. False discovery rates were estimated in a later analysis by permuting HLA or CMV assignments 20 times. In a later analysis, co-occurring TCRs were grouped using DBSCAN, with TCRdist sequence similarity added in when clustering inside HLA-allele-positive subsets. Repertoires with fewer than 30,000 or more than 120,000 public chains were left out of co-occurrence clustering, as were a few repertoires with anomalous nucleotide sharing. The clones in this table, taken by TCRdb from immuneACCESS, are in-frame only. Not every clone is retained; where verified, under half of the shortfall comes from an unresolved V gene, and the cause of the rest is unknown. Clonal size and the V and J genes are those of that table, whereas D and trimming came from the DNA. Here the sample has 140,000 to 150,000 clones; about 80% occur a single time. The ten largest clones capture about 4.4% of the sample.

The investigation overall reported the following: In a later analysis, TCR association rates were found to vary across HLA loci, with the most associated TCRs seen for DRB1 alleles and the fewest for HLA-C alleles. The authors suggested that the approach could potentially be generalized to other disease states and immunological phenotypes. In a later analysis, several top co-occurrence clusters were reported to appear linked to parvovirus B19, influenza, CMV and Epstein-Barr virus. In a later genetic analysis, a missense DCLRE1C variant was associated with V-gene and J-gene trimming of TCR beta chains, and the association was replicated in an independent cohort. The study listed over 150 TCR beta chains as associated with cytomegalovirus. In a later analysis, HLA-associated TCR beta chains showed more clonal expansion and lower generation probabilities than non-associated chains that were equally common. Correlated functional status among segregating V segments might be attributable to linkage disequilibrium, but an unknown experimental factor could not be ruled out. Broadly in line with IMGT annotations, most TCR beta V segments showed up in productive rearrangements about 87% or about 30% of the time in an earlier analysis of under 700 of the donors. Because HLA typing was missing for some donors at each locus, association tests included only the typed subset. Compared with the roughly 720-donor mean, donors in an Asian-associated ancestry cluster had fewer N-insertions in productive TCRs, according to a later genetic analysis. The presence/absence analyses assumed that sequencing depth was roughly uniform across donors, and that assumption may not be true. The 87-base-pair reads could not distinguish some IMGT-functional V segments, including TRBV6-2 and TRBV6-3, so those segments were excluded. Because counts were too low, roughly 16 rarely observed V segments, including chromosome 9 orphons, were left out of the earlier analysis of approximately 500 of the donors. For the cohort, immune exposure information was limited to CMV serostatus. When HLA alleles, especially DR and DQ, strongly co-occurred, attributing TCR associations to individual alleles was difficult. Cytomegalovirus status was reported to be diagnosed by the classifier with high specificity and sensitivity in both the original and validation cohorts. Only TCR beta chains were sequenced in this cohort, and the absence of alpha or paired-chain data limited detectable features. A group of highly shared sequence variants was considered likely to be a technical artifact of the sequencing pipeline. In a later analysis, 16,951 TCR beta sequences were associated with specific HLA alleles at a false discovery rate of 0.05. A further reported finding was that TCR beta sequences accurately predicted the HLA-A and HLA-B alleles for most subjects in the first cohort. Three of the identified cytomegalovirus-associated TCR beta chains were confirmed in vitro to be specific for cytomegalovirus antigens. Most TCR sequences were observed very rarely across donors, whereas some public TCRs were present in many individuals. Most CMV-associated TCR beta chains appeared to be HLA-restricted in a later analysis, and the HLA associations seemed to be driven largely by CMV exposure.

The chain joins TRBV28 to TRBJ2-2; 8 bases in between match TRBD1. This sequence was found in a man aged 35 to 55 in good health and CMV-seronegative. Sample: PBMCs. CDR3 loop: CASSAYRGINTGELFF. Here is the DNA: TGTGCCAGCAGTGCGTACAGGGGGATTAACACCGGGGAGCTGTTTTTT.